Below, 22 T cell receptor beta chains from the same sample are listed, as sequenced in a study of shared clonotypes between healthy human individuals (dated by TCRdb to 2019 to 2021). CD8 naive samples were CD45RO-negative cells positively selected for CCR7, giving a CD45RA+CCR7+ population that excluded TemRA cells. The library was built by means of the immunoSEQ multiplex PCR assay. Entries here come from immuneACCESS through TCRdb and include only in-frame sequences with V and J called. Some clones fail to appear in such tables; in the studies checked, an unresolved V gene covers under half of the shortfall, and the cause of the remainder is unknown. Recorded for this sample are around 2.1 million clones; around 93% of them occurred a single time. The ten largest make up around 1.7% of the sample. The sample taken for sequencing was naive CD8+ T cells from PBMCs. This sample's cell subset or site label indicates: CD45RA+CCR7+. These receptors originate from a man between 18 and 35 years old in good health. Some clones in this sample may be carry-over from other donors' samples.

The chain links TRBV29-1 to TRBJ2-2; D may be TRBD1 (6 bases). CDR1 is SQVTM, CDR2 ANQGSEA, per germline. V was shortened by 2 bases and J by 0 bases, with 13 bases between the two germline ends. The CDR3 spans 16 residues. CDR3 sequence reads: CSVELGGPSNTGELFF. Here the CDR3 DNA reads TGCAGCGTTGAACTAGGGGGACCGTCGAACACCGGGGAGCTGTTTTTT.

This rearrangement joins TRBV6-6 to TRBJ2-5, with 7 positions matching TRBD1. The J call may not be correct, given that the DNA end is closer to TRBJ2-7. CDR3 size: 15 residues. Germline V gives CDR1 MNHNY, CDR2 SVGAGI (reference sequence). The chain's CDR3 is CASSRGQELGYEQYF. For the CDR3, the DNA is TGTGCCAGCAGTCGAGGACAGGAATTAGGCTACGAGCAGTACTTC.

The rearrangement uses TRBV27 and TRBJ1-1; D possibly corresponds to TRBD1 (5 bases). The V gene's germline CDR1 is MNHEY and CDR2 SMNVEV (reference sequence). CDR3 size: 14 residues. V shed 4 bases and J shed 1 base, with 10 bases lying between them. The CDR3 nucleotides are TGTGCCAGCAGTTGGGGCAGGAGGAACACTGAAGCTTTCTTT. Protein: CASSWGRRNTEAFF.

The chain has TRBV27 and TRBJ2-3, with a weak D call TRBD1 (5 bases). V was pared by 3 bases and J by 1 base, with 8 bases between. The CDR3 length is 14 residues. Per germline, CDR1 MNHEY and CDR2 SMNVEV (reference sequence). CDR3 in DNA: TGTGCCAGCAGTTTCCGCAGGGGCACAGATACGCAGTATTTT. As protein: CASSFRRGTDTQYF.

The DNA of the CDR3 is TGTGCCAGCAGTTCCTCGGACGGAGAGATCGTCTACGAGCAGTACTTC. Amino acid sequence: CASSSSDGEIVYEQYF. This chain connects TRBV27 to TRBJ2-7; D is ambiguous. Between the trimmed V and J ends, which lost 4 bases and 3 bases, there was a span of 19 bases. The germline V gene encodes CDR1 MNHEY and CDR2 SMNVEV (reference sequence). The CDR3 is 16 amino acids.

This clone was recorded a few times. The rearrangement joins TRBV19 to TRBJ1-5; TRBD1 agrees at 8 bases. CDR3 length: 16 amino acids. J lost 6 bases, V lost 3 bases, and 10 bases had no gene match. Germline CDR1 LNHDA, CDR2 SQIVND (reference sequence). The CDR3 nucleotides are TGTGCCAGTAGTATTCCAGGACAGGGTGGACGTCAGCCCCAGCATTTT. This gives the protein CASSIPGQGGRQPQHF.

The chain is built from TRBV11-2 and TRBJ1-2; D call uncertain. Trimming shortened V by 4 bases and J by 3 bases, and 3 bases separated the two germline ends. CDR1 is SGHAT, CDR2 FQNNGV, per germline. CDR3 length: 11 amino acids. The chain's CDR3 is CASSSDYGYTF. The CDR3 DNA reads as TGTGCCAGCAGCTCGGACTATGGCTACACCTTC.

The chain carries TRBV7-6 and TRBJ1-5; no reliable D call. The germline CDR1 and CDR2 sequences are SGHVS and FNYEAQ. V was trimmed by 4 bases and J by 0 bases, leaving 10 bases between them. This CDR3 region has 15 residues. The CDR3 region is CASSSLGYSNQPQHF. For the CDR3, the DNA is TGTGCCAGCAGCTCGCTCGGATATAGCAATCAGCCCCAGCATTTT.

DNA of the CDR3: TGTGCCAGCAGTGAAGCGAATGCAGGGGGCACCGGGGAGCTGTTTTTT. Residues: CASSEANAGGTGELFF. The rearrangement uses TRBV6-1 and TRBJ2-2, with 7 positions matching TRBD1. The CDR3 is made up of 16 amino acids. Trimming at V came to 0 bases and at J to 4 bases, leaving 5 bases not matched to a gene. CDR1 MNHNS and CDR2 SASEGT come from the germline V gene.

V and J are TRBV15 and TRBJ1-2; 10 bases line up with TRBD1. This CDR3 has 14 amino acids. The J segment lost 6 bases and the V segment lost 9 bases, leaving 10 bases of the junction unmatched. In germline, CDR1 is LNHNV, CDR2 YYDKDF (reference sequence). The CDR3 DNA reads TGTGCCACGAATTCGGGACAGGGGTTGGATGGCTACACCTTC. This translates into CATNSGQGLDGYTF. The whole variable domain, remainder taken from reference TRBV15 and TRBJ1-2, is DAMVIQNPRYQVTQFGKPVTLSCSQTLNHNVMYWYQQKSSQAPKLLFHYYDKDFNNEADTPDNFQSRRPNTSFCFLDIRSPGLGDTAMYLCATNSGQGLDGYTFGSGTRLTVV.

The CDR3 region is CASSPGGGPMNTEAFF. The DNA of the CDR3 is TGTGCCAGCAGTCCAGGAGGGGGCCCCATGAACACTGAAGCTTTCTTT. The chain has TRBV27 and TRBJ1-1; 7 bases fit TRBD1. Germline CDR1 MNHEY, CDR2 SMNVEV (reference sequence). The trim removed 5 bases at V and 0 bases at J, leaving 9 bases unmatched. The CDR3 has 16 amino acids.

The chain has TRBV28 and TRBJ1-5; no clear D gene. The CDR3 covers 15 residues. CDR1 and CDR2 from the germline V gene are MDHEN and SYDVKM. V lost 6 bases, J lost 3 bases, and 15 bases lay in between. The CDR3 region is CASRFTWGDNQPQHF. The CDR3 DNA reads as TGTGCCAGCAGATTTACATGGGGAGACAATCAGCCCCAGCATTTT.

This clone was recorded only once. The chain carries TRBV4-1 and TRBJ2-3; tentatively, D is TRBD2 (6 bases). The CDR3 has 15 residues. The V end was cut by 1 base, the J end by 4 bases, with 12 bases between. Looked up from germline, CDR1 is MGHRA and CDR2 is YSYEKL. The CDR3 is CASSQVGWEADTQYF. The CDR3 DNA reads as TGCGCCAGCAGCCAAGTTGGGTGGGAGGCAGATACGCAGTATTTT.

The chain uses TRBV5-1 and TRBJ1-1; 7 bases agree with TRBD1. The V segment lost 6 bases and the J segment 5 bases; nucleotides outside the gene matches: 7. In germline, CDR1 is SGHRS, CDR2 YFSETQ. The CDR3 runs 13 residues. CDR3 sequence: CASTTGRDTEAFF. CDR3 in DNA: TGCGCCAGCACGACAGGGCGAGATACTGAAGCTTTCTTT.

CDR3 sequence (DNA): TGTGCCAGCAGCACAACAGACCCGGGACTAGCGGATAGCTCCTACGAGCAGTACTTC. This encodes CASSTTDPGLADSSYEQYF. The chain uses TRBV7-9 and TRBJ2-7, with 11 bases aligning to TRBD2. The CDR3 totals 19 residues. Trimming at V came to 5 bases and at J to 0 bases, leaving 15 bases not matched to a gene. The germline CDR1 and CDR2 sequences are SEHNR and FQNEAQ (reference sequence).

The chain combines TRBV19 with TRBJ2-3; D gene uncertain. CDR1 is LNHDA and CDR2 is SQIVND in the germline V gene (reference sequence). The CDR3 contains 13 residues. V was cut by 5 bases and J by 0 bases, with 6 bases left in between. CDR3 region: CASSWVSTDTQYF. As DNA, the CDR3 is TGTGCCAGTAGTTGGGTGAGCACAGATACGCAGTATTTT.

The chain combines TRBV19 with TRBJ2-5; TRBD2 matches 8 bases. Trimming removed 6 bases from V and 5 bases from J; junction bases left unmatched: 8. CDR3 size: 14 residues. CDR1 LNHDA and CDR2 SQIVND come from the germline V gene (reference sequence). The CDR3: CASSLSTSAETQYF. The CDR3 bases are TGTGCCAGTAGCCTATCGACTAGCGCCGAGACCCAGTACTTC.

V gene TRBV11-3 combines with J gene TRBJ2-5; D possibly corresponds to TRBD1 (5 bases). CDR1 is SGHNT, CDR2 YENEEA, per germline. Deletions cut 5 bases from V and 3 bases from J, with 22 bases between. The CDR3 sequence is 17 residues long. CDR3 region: CASSPGSRATAEETQYF. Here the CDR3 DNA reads TGTGCCAGCAGCCCCGGCTCCCGTGCGACAGCCGAAGAGACCCAGTACTTC.

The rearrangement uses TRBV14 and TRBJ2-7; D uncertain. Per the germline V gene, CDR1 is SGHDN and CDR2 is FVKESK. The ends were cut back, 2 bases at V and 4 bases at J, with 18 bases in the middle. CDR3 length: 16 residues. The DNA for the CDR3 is TGTGCCAGCAGCCAACGACCCCCGGACGACCCATACGAGCAGTACTTC. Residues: CASSQRPPDDPYEQYF.

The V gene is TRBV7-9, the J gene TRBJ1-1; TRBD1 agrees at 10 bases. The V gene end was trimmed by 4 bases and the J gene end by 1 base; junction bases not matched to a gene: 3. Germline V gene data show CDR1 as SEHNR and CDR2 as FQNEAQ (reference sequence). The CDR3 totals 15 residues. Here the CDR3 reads CASSSRDRGNTEAFF. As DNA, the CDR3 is TGTGCCAGCAGCTCCCGGGACAGGGGGAACACTGAAGCTTTCTTT.

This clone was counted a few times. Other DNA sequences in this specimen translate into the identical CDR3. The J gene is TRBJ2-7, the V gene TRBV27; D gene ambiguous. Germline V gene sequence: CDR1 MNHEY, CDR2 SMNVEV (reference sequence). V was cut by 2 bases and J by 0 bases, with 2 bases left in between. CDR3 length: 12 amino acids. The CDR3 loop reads CASSLNSYEQYF. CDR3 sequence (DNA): TGTGCCAGCAGTTTAAACTCCTACGAGCAGTACTTC.

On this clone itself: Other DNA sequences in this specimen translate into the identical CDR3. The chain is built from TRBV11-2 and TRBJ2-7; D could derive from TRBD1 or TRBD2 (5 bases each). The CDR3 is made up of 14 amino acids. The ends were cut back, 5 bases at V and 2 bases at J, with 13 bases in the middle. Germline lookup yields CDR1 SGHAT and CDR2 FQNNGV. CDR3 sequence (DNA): TGTGCCAGCAGCCTCCGGGACGGCACCTACGAGCAGTACTTC. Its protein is CASSLRDGTYEQYF. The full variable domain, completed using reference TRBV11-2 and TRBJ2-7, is EAGVAQSPRYKIIEKRQSVAFWCNPISGHATLYWYQQILGQGPKLLIQFQNNGVVDDSQLPKDRFSAERLKGVDSTLKIQPAKLEDSAVYLCASSLRDGTYEQYFGPGTRLTVT.